The rows below give T cell receptor beta chains drawn from one sample of a study of cytomegalovirus exposure and HLA in healthy donors. The data were produced by immunoSEQ multiplex PCR, yet TCRdb's version contains in-frame clones alone and is incomplete. The table lists approximately 180,000 clones, around 80% of them singletons. Sequenced input: PBMCs. These receptors all stem from a young man in good health and CMV-seronegative. The CDR3 runs from the conserved cysteine through the conserved F or W. D genes are given only for firm matches. Size tells how often a clone was seen (once, few, many) or the class of an expanded clone, and some rows leave it out.

few TRBJ1-5 . TRBV18 CASSPQIQELGQPQHF TGTGCCAGCTCACCACAGATACAGGAATTGGGTCAGCCCCAGCATTTT
. TRBJ1-3 . TRBV7-2 CASSFGVNSGNTIYF TGTGCCAGCAGCTTCGGGGTAAACTCTGGAAACACCATATATTTT
few TRBJ2-7 TRBD2 TRBV5-6 CASSRGLAGAYEQYF TGTGCCAGCAGCCGGGGACTAGCGGGAGCCTACGAGCAGTACTTC
. TRBJ2-1 TRBD2 TRBV29-1 CSVVLLAGEQFF TGCAGCGTTGTATTGCTAGCGGGTGAGCAGTTCTTC
. TRBJ1-1 . TRBV5-4 CASRLQGNTEAFF TGTGCCAGCAGATTACAGGGGAACACTGAAGCTTTCTTT
. TRBJ1-4 . TRBV21-1 CASSWTGLRVNLWITNEKLFF TGTGCCAGCAGCTGGACAGGGCTTAGAGTTAACCTTTGGATAACTAATGAAAAACTGTTTTTT
. TRBJ2-7 TRBD2 TRBV6-6 CASTSGRYEQYF TGTGCCAGCACCAGCGGGAGGTACGAGCAGTACTTC
. TRBJ2-5 . TRBV7-9 CASSRAVGNQETQYF TGTGCCAGCAGCCGCGCGGTCGGTAATCAAGAGACCCAGTACTTC
. TRBJ1-1 TRBD1 TRBV2 CASRLGQTLNTEAFF TGTGCCAGCAGGCTGGGACAGACTTTGAACACTGAAGCTTTCTTT
. TRBJ2-3 TRBD2 TRBV5-4 CASSFSGGAEDTQYF TGTGCCAGCAGCTTTAGCGGGGGGGCGGAAGATACGCAGTATTTT
once TRBJ1-1 . TRBV11-2 CASSSSGAAGRTEAFF TGTGCCAGCAGCTCATCAGGGGCGGCGGGTCGCACTGAAGCTTTCTTT
. TRBJ1-3 TRBD1 TRBV4-1 CASSHPFLEGAFRNTIYF TGCGCCAGCAGCCATCCCTTCTTGGAGGGGGCGTTCAGAAACACCATATATTTT
. TRBJ2-5 . TRBV4-1 CASSQSTVSEGTQYF TGCGCCAGCAGCCAGTCGACAGTTTCGGAAGGGACCCAGTACTTC
. TRBJ1-3 . TRBV9 CASSPRRFAGNTIYF TGTGCCAGCAGCCCCCGTCGTTTCGCTGGAAACACCATATATTTT
. TRBJ2-2 . TRBV5-6 CASSSKPGHRTGELFF TGTGCCAGCAGCTCAAAACCGGGACATCGGACCGGGGAGCTGTTTTTT
. TRBJ1-2 TRBD1 TRBV7-8 CASSLDNRGYGYTF TGTGCCAGCAGCTTAGACAACAGGGGCTATGGCTACACCTTC
. TRBJ2-1 . TRBV7-9 CASSSRGIEQFF TGTGCCAGCAGCTCAAGGGGAATTGAGCAGTTCTTC
. TRBJ2-7 . TRBV21-1 CASIPEGQYF TGTGCCAGCATCCCGGAGGGACAGTACTTC
. TRBJ1-3 . TRBV7-2 CASSSGHYAGNTIYF TGTGCCAGCAGCTCGGGACACTACGCGGGCAACACCATATATTTT
. TRBJ1-1 . TRBV29-1 CSAADGTPNTEAFF TGCAGCGCCGCTGACGGGACACCAAACACTGAAGCTTTCTTT
. TRBJ2-5 TRBD2 TRBV30 CAWAFGQGGETQYF TGTGCCTGGGCGTTCGGCCAGGGAGGGGAGACCCAGTACTTC
once TRBJ1-1 . TRBV6-1 CATKGGGSVISF TGTGCCACAAAAGGGGGAGGGTCTGTCATTTCCTTT
. TRBJ1-2 . TRBV2 CASRDRSYGYTF TGTGCCAGCCGCGACAGAAGCTATGGCTACACCTTC
. TRBJ2-5 TRBD2 TRBV13 CASSPESRGGRETQYF TGTGCCAGCAGCCCCGAATCCCGGGGGGGCCGGGAGACCCAGTACTTC
. TRBJ2-6 . TRBV18 CASSPDSYRSGANVLTF TGTGCCAGCTCACCTGACAGCTACCGCTCTGGGGCCAACGTTCTGACTTTC
few TRBJ1-4 . TRBV4-1 CASSQGEVTGNNEKLFF TGCGCCAGCAGCCAAGGAGAGGTTACAGGGAATAATGAAAAACTGTTTTTT
once TRBJ2-1 . TRBV7-8 CASSSTRREVYEQFF TGTGCCAGCAGCTCAACCCGGCGGGAAGTCTATGAGCAGTTCTTC
. TRBJ1-1 . TRBV7-2 CASSLVRLRVGRNTEAFF TGTGCCAGCAGCTTAGTCCGGTTGAGGGTTGGGAGAAACACTGAAGCTTTCTTT
. TRBJ2-7 . TRBV20-1 CSASLPHEQYF TGCAGTGCTAGCCTCCCTCACGAGCAGTACTTC
. TRBJ2-7 . TRBV7-2 CASSLGVSSYEQYF TGTGCCAGCAGCTTAGGCGTGAGCTCCTACGAGCAGTACTTC
. TRBJ2-4 TRBD2 TRBV7-3 CASSLVPGLAGAGNIQYF TGTGCCAGCAGCTTAGTACCGGGACTAGCGGGAGCAGGGAACATTCAGTACTTC
few TRBJ2-7 . TRBV6-6 CALGETYEQYF TGTGCCCTCGGGGAGACCTACGAGCAGTACTTC
. TRBJ2-5 . TRBV7-9 CASSLGVGSHGETQYF TGTGCCAGCAGCTTAGGTGTAGGGAGTCACGGAGAGACCCAGTACTTC
. TRBJ2-7 TRBD1 TRBV5-1 CASSAHNRGGPYEQYF TGCGCCAGCAGCGCCCATAACAGGGGCGGGCCTTACGAGCAGTACTTC
. TRBJ2-7 TRBD2 TRBV4-3 CASSQDKRASGSDEQYF TGCGCCAGCAGCCAAGATAAAAGGGCGAGCGGGAGTGACGAGCAGTACTTC
. TRBJ2-1 . TRBV7-3 CASSSIGNEQFF TGTGCCAGCAGTAGTATCGGTAATGAGCAGTTCTTC
. TRBJ2-3 . TRBV9 CASSVGEGGEDTQYF TGTGCCAGCAGCGTTGGCGAGGGGGGGGAGGATACGCAGTATTTT
. TRBJ1-6 TRBD1 TRBV14 CASSQDSLQGMGSPLHF TGTGCCAGCAGCCAAGATTCCCTACAGGGGATGGGTTCACCCCTCCACTTT
. TRBJ2-1 TRBD1 TRBV18 CASSPRTGYNEQFF TGTGCCAGCTCACCCCGGACAGGGTACAATGAGCAGTTCTTC
. TRBJ1-5 . TRBV6-1 CASWGLRGSNQPQHF TGTGCCAGCTGGGGCCTCAGGGGAAGCAATCAGCCCCAGCATTTT
. TRBJ2-1 . TRBV19 CASSFTFTTYNEQFF TGTGCCAGTAGTTTTACCTTTACTACGTACAATGAGCAGTTCTTC
. TRBJ2-7 TRBD1 TRBV23-1 CASGYGQGPHEQYF TGCGCCAGCGGCTATGGACAGGGCCCCCACGAGCAGTACTTC
. TRBJ2-2 . TRBV6-4 CASSDSIDQAAGELFF TGTGCCAGCAGTGACTCGATCGACCAAGCGGCCGGGGAGCTGTTTTTT
. TRBJ2-1 . TRBV18 CASSPPDGTWEQFF TGTGCCAGCTCACCCCCGGACGGGACTTGGGAGCAGTTCTTC
. TRBJ2-1 . TRBV13 CASSPSPGGQTIEQFF TGTGCCAGCAGCCCAAGCCCCGGGGGACAGACTATTGAGCAGTTCTTC
. TRBJ2-3 TRBD2 TRBV5-1 CASSSWTSGTDTQYF TGCGCCAGCAGCTCATGGACTAGCGGCACAGATACGCAGTATTTT
. TRBJ2-3 . TRBV4-3 CASSQDRVGRGLGDTQYF TGCGCCAGCAGCCAAGATAGGGTCGGGCGGGGGCTAGGAGATACGCAGTATTTT
. TRBJ2-5 TRBD2 TRBV7-2 CASSLAGLAGVQETQYF TGTGCCAGCAGCTTAGCGGGGTTAGCGGGAGTCCAAGAGACCCAGTACTTC
. TRBJ2-2 . TRBV7-6 CASSPTTGLSTGELFF TGTGCCAGCAGCCCAACTACAGGGCTAAGCACCGGGGAGCTGTTTTTT
. TRBJ1-5 TRBD1 TRBV4-1 CASSQEGQGPQPQHF TGCGCCAGCAGCCAAGAAGGACAGGGACCACAGCCCCAGCATTTT
. TRBJ2-1 TRBD2 TRBV6-6 CASSYRTGGPDNEQFF TGTGCCAGCAGTTACAGGACGGGAGGGCCTGATAATGAGCAGTTCTTC
. TRBJ2-7 TRBD1 TRBV30 CAWSRDRGPLYEQYF TGTGCCTGGTCAAGGGACAGGGGCCCGCTCTACGAGCAGTACTTC